The source of this T cell receptor beta chain is a study of T cell repertoires in cytomegalovirus infection. As for the study in general: It was the public TCR beta signatures that indicated both CMV infection and matching HLA type. Study observations and caveats: Clonotypes of TCR beta that were HLA-C-restricted and CMV-specific dominated the ex vivo response. Cumulated frequencies of public TCR beta families served to identify carriers of CMV plus the relevant HLA.

MiXCR, run by TCRdb on the reads, gives a single entry per CDR3 protein. In the table there are about 200,000 distinct CDR3 sequences, roughly 9% of which are singletons. With regard to this clonotype: Its antigen is not known.

Germline V gene sequence: CDR1 GTSNPN, CDR2 SVGIG (reference sequence). Trimming pared 7 bases from V and 1 base from J, leaving 10 bases between. The length of the CDR3 is 12 residues. The chain links TRBV30 to TRBJ1-2; no clear D gene. Material for sequencing was PBMCs. The clonotype was recovered from a human donor in good health (CMV status not recorded). Some clones in this sample may be carry-over from other donors' samples. DNA for the CDR3: TGTGCCTCTTCCAAGGGTAACTATGGCTACACCTTC. Encoded protein: CASSKGNYGYTF.